The 14 T cell receptor beta chains given below trace back to one sample, sequenced in a study of glioma-infiltrating T cells after dendritic cell vaccination. Repertoires were generated with immunoSEQ multiplex PCR, while TCRdb's copy carries only in-frame clones and drops some. Found here are tens of thousands of clones, more than 75% of them singletons; the top ten hold about 10%. The specimen was blood, collected before dendritic cell vaccination. The origin of the receptors is a human donor with glioblastoma.

This chain joins TRBV5-4 and TRBJ2-1, with TRBD2 identical over 9 bases. V lost 4 bases to trimming and J lost 8 bases; unmatched junction nucleotides: 13. Germline V gene lookup returns CDR1 SGHNT and CDR2 YYREEE (reference sequence). The CDR3 has 16 residues. This CDR3 reads CASSPSRGGDRDEQFF. CDR3 in DNA: TGTGCCAGCAGCCCGTCACGCGGGGGGGACCGGGATGAGCAGTTCTTC.

The chain uses TRBV6-5 and TRBJ1-6; D is unclear. Germline assignment: CDR1 MNHEY and CDR2 SVGAGI. The CDR3 spans 11 residues. Trimming took off 8 bases at V and 8 bases at J, with 7 bases between the two ends. The CDR3, as DNA: TGTGCCAGCCTTGAGGATTCACCCCTCCACTTT. Protein: CASLEDSPLHF.

The chain couples TRBV30 to TRBJ2-7; D ambiguous. This CDR3 has 12 amino acids. V shed 0 bases and J shed 9 bases, with 12 bases lying between them. CDR1 is GTSNPN and CDR2 is SVGIG in the germline V gene (reference sequence). The DNA for the CDR3 is TGTGCCTGGAGTGTATCTGGGCTCCTGCAGTACTTC. Encoded protein: CAWSVSGLLQYF. Full variable domain (missing parts from reference TRBV30 and TRBJ2-7): SQTIHQWPATLVQPVGSPLSLECTVEGTSNPNLYWYRQAAGRGLQLLFYSVGIGQISSEVPQNLSASRPQDRQFILSSKKLLLSDSGFYLCAWSVSGLLQYFGPGTRLTVT.

This rearrangement joins TRBV5-1 to TRBJ1-6; D call uncertain. Germline loops: CDR1 SGHRS, CDR2 YFSETQ. V was pared by 0 bases and J by 7 bases, with 8 bases between. The CDR3 is made up of 14 amino acids. The CDR3 sequence is CASSLGDGNSPLHF. In DNA, the CDR3 is TGCGCCAGCAGCTTGGGTGACGGGAATTCACCCCTCCACTTT.

V usage is TRBV5-4 and J usage is TRBJ1-2; D may be TRBD1 (5 bases). V was clipped by 4 bases and J by 2 bases, with 9 bases between them. CDR3 length: 13 amino acids. Germline V lookup: CDR1 SGHNT, CDR2 YYREEE (reference sequence). Written as DNA, the CDR3 is TGTGCCAGCAGCCCTACAGGCAACTATGGCTACACCTTC. Translation: CASSPTGNYGYTF.

The V and J genes are TRBV7-6 and TRBJ1-1; D not resolved. Trimming removed 3 bases from V and 1 base from J, with 9 bases in between. This CDR3 spans 14 amino acids. Per the germline V gene, CDR1 is SGHVS and CDR2 is FNYEAQ. DNA of the CDR3: TGTGCCAGCAGCTTGTCTACGAGGAACACTGAAGCTTTCTTT. It is translated as CASSLSTRNTEAFF.

The chain carries TRBV6-5 and TRBJ2-1; possibly TRBD2 for D (7 bases). The V end lost 2 bases, the J end lost 6 bases, and 17 bases lay between the germline ends. Germline V gene data show CDR1 as MNHEY and CDR2 as SVGAGI. The CDR3 loop spans 16 amino acids. The CDR3 DNA is TGTGCCAGCAGTTACCGGACCAGGGGAGGGGCCAATGAGCAGTTCTTC. Translated: CASSYRTRGGANEQFF.

This sequence joins TRBV5-1 and TRBJ2-1, with 9 bases fitting TRBD2. V gave up 2 bases and J gave up 10 bases; unmatched junction bases: 10. CDR1 is SGHRS, CDR2 YFSETQ, per germline. The CDR3 is 15 residues long. CDR3 bases: TGCGCCAGCAGCTTAGAGGGACTAGCAGGCGCAGAGCAGTTCTTC. Encoded protein: CASSLEGLAGAEQFF.

J is TRBJ1-4 and V is TRBV28; TRBD1 matches at 8 bases. V was pared by 3 bases and J by 8 bases, with 5 bases of the junction left unmatched. The germline V gene has CDR1 MDHEN and CDR2 SYDVKM. This CDR3 has 14 residues. Here the CDR3 reads CASSFQGAREKLFF. In DNA form, the CDR3 reads TGTGCCAGCAGTTTTCAGGGGGCGCGAGAAAAACTGTTTTTT.

The chain carries TRBV7-2 and TRBJ2-3; TRBD2 agrees at 7 bases. The CDR3 has 16 amino acids. With 5 bases clipped from V and 2 bases from J, the junction kept 10 bases outside the gene matches. Germline CDR1 SGHTA, CDR2 FQGNSA. CDR3 nucleotides: TGTGCCAGCAGCCCCCGGCGCGCGGGGGACACAGATACGCAGTATTTT. The encoded protein is CASSPRRAGDTDTQYF.

J is TRBJ1-2 and V is TRBV4-1, with D uncertain. The CDR3 is 13 residues long. Trimming stripped 0 bases from V and 5 bases from J, with 7 bases between. In germline, CDR1 is MGHRA, CDR2 YSYEKL. CDR3 DNA sequence: TGCGCCAGCAGCCAAGATCCCGTGTATGGCTACACCTTC. Translation: CASSQDPVYGYTF.

The chain carries TRBV5-5 and TRBJ2-1, with TRBD2 matching over 15 bases. The germline V gene encodes CDR1 SGHKS and CDR2 YYEKEE (reference sequence). CDR3 length equals 15 residues. Trimming at V came to 4 bases and at J to 7 bases, leaving 3 bases not matched to a gene. As DNA, the CDR3 is TGTGCCAGCAGCCGGACTAGCGGGGGGGTGAATGAGCAGTTCTTC. Protein product: CASSRTSGGVNEQFF.

The V gene is TRBV25-1, the J gene TRBJ2-1; 14 positions agree with TRBD2. CDR3 length: 15 residues. V lost 4 bases and J lost 9; bases outside the gene matches: 5. Looked up from germline, CDR1 is MGHDK and CDR2 is SYGVNS. The CDR3: CASSAPTSGGGEQFF. The DNA of the CDR3 is TGTGCCAGCAGTGCCCCGACTAGCGGGGGGGGTGAGCAGTTCTTC. Full variable domain (missing parts from reference TRBV25-1 and TRBJ2-1): EADIYQTPRYLVIGTGKKITLECSQTMGHDKMYWYQQDPGMELHLIHYSYGVNSTEKGDLSSESTVSRIRTEHFPLTLESARPSHTSQYLCASSAPTSGGGEQFFGPGTRLTVL.

The J gene is TRBJ2-1, the V gene TRBV5-1; 7 bases line up with TRBD2. CDR1 is SGHRS and CDR2 is YFSETQ in the germline V gene. Losses at the gene ends were 2 bases for V and 2 bases for J; bases not matched to a gene: 4. The CDR3 runs 15 residues. CDR3 amino acids: CASSFGGGAYNEQFF. For the CDR3, the DNA is TGCGCCAGCAGCTTTGGCGGGGGAGCCTACAATGAGCAGTTCTTC.